This entry lists 23 T cell receptor beta chains sequenced from one sample in a study of PD-1 blockade in classical Hodgkin lymphoma. Regarding time point: cycle 4 day 1 (C4D1), after less than 7 weeks of nivolumab. After autologous stem cell transplantation all patients relapsed, and prior brentuximab vedotin exposure differed between cohorts. Here immunoSEQ multiplex PCR was the method, and the copy in TCRdb shows in-frame clones only, minus some. The sample gives about 89,000 clones, 90% of which show up once; around 2.7% is in the top ten. Sequencing was performed on peripheral blood mononuclear cells (PBMCs), taken before the fourth cycle of nivolumab. These receptors originate from a human donor with classical Hodgkin lymphoma.

The rearrangement joins TRBV7-2 to TRBJ2-5; 9 bases map to TRBD1. Germline trimming cut 6 bases from V and 2 bases from J; bases unmatched to any gene: 7. This CDR3 has 15 residues. Germline V gene sequence: CDR1 SGHTA, CDR2 FQGNSA. In nucleotides, the CDR3 is TGTGCCAGCAGGGCTATTGACAGGGGGCAAGAGACCCAGTACTTC. It codes for CASRAIDRGQETQYF.

The gene calls are TRBV5-1 and TRBJ1-2, with TRBD1 as a possible D gene (6 bases). Germline V gene lookup returns CDR1 SGHRS and CDR2 YFSETQ. The CDR3 is 12 amino acids. Trimming took off 6 bases at V and 5 bases at J, with 11 bases between the two ends. DNA of the CDR3: TGCGCCAGCACAGGGGACGGATATGGCTACACCTTC. Encoded protein: CASTGDGYGYTF.

This clone was seen more than once but under ten times. The chain recombines TRBV5-4 with TRBJ1-3, with D unresolved. The V and J ends lost 4 bases and 4 bases respectively, with 12 bases between them. The germline gives CDR1 SGHNT, CDR2 YYREEE (reference sequence). The CDR3 extends over 14 amino acids. CDR3: CASSQSTYGNTIYF. In DNA, the CDR3 is TGTGCCAGCAGCCAATCAACATACGGAAACACCATATATTTT.

The chain carries TRBV9 and TRBJ1-6; TRBD1 agrees at 11 bases. Germline trimming cut 0 bases from V and 6 bases from J; bases unmatched to any gene: 2. The CDR3 sequence is 16 residues long. The germline V gene has CDR1 SGDLS and CDR2 YYNGEE. Here the CDR3 reads CASSVGDRGSNSPLHF. Written as DNA, the CDR3 is TGTGCCAGCAGCGTAGGGGACAGGGGGTCTAATTCACCCCTCCACTTT.

The chain has TRBV6-5 and TRBJ2-7; D may be TRBD2 (6 bases). Trimming cost V 6 bases and J 5 bases, with 11 bases left between them. This CDR3 is built from 12 residues. From germline, CDR1 is MNHEY and CDR2 SVGAGI. CDR3 amino acids: CASSWDFHEQYF. Written as DNA, the CDR3 is TGTGCCAGCAGCTGGGACTTCCACGAGCAGTACTTC.

The chain combines TRBV10-2 with TRBJ1-2; D is unclear. Germline V gene data show CDR1 as WSHSY and CDR2 as SAAADI. The CDR3 totals 13 residues. Trimming took 2 bases from V and 5 from J, leaving 9 bases between them. CDR3 protein: CASSEPDPYGYTF. In nucleotides, the CDR3 is TGCGCCAGCAGTGAGCCAGACCCTTATGGCTACACCTTC.

The V and J genes are TRBV28 and TRBJ2-7; 8 bases align to TRBD1. CDR1 is MDHEN and CDR2 is SYDVKM in the germline V gene. The CDR3 contains 14 residues. The V segment lost 1 base and the J segment 4 bases; nucleotides outside the gene matches: 3. Written as DNA, the CDR3 is TGTGCCAGCAGTTTATCTGGACAGGGTTACGAGCAGTACTTC. This encodes CASSLSGQGYEQYF.

This sequence joins TRBV2 and TRBJ1-6; D unresolved. The germline V and J ends were trimmed by 2 bases and 5 bases, with 10 bases remaining between them. The CDR3 extends over 15 amino acids. Germline V CDR1 and CDR2: SNHLY, FYNNEI. CDR3 sequence: CASSELSADNSPLHF. CDR3 DNA: TGTGCCAGCAGTGAATTGTCCGCGGATAATTCACCCCTCCACTTT.

The chain has TRBV10-3 and TRBJ2-5; D is perhaps TRBD2 (6 bases). V lost 0 bases and J lost 2, with 10 bases in between. CDR3 length: 15 residues. In germline, CDR1 is ENHRY, CDR2 SYGVKD. CDR3 sequence: CAISESRELQETQYF. CDR3 sequence (DNA): TGTGCCATCAGTGAGTCCCGGGAGTTACAAGAGACCCAGTACTTC.

This sequence joins TRBV30 and TRBJ1-3, with 7 bases fitting TRBD1. The CDR3 has 13 amino acids. The trim removed 3 bases at V and 4 bases at J, leaving 3 bases unmatched. CDR1 GTSNPN and CDR2 SVGIG come from the germline V gene (reference sequence). The CDR3: CAWSADRGNTIYF. DNA for the CDR3: TGTGCCTGGAGCGCGGACAGGGGAAACACCATATATTTT.

This chain links TRBV6-5 with TRBJ2-3, with D unresolved. The CDR3 contains 13 residues. Germline loops: CDR1 MNHEY, CDR2 SVGAGI. V shed 5 bases and J shed 4 bases, with 10 bases lying between them. The CDR3 protein is CASSPLGPDTQYF. CDR3 in DNA: TGTGCCAGCAGTCCGTTGGGCCCAGATACGCAGTATTTT.

This chain joins TRBV4-2 and TRBJ2-7; D gene uncertain. CDR1 and CDR2 (germline): LGHNA, YNFKEQ. The length of the CDR3 is 14 residues. Deletions cut 7 bases from V and 2 bases from J, with 15 bases between. The CDR3 protein is CASTPTTGTYEQYF. CDR3 DNA sequence: TGTGCCAGCACCCCCACGACCGGCACCTACGAGCAGTACTTC.

The J gene is TRBJ2-7, the V gene TRBV14; no definite D call. The CDR3 covers 13 residues. V lost 4 bases and J lost 6, with 13 bases in between. Germline V gives CDR1 SGHDN, CDR2 FVKESK. DNA of the CDR3: TGTGCCAGCAGCCCGCGAGTGGGTGGCGAGCAGTACTTC. It yields the protein CASSPRVGGEQYF.

This sequence joins TRBV11-2 and TRBJ2-5; maybe TRBD1 (6 bases). The V gene lost 5 bases and the J gene lost 9 bases, with 19 bases spanning the gap. Germline CDR1 SGHAT, CDR2 FQNNGV. The CDR3 is made up of 14 amino acids. This CDR3 reads CASSADRGVMAQYF. CDR3 DNA: TGTGCCAGCAGCGCGGACAGAGGAGTTATGGCCCAGTACTTC.

Only one count was recorded for this clone. The chain recombines TRBV19 with TRBJ1-1; weak D call: TRBD1 (5 bases). The CDR3 sequence is 13 residues long. Germline CDR1 and CDR2: LNHDA and SQIVND (reference sequence). V was pared by 6 bases and J by 1 base, with 9 bases between. CDR3 region: CASSWTPNTEAFF. The CDR3 coding sequence is TGTGCCAGTAGCTGGACACCGAACACTGAAGCTTTCTTT.

This chain connects TRBV6-6 to TRBJ2-3; D uncertain. The CDR3 extends over 15 amino acids. Germline CDR1 is MNHNY and CDR2 is SVGAGI (reference sequence). The ends were cut back, 1 base at V and 6 bases at J, with 14 bases in the middle. The CDR3 DNA follows: TGTGCCAGCAGTTACTTGGCTGGTCGGGTGGATACGCAGTATTTT. Its protein is CASSYLAGRVDTQYF.

The chain is built from TRBV4-3 and TRBJ1-6, with 7 bases aligning to TRBD1. V gave up 2 bases and J gave up 3 bases; unmatched junction bases: 7. This CDR3 region has 17 residues. CDR1 and CDR2 (germline): LGHNA, YSLEER. CDR3 in amino acids: CASSQIDRDYYNSPLHF. The CDR3, as DNA: TGCGCCAGCAGCCAAATAGACAGGGATTACTATAATTCACCCCTCCACTTT.

The J gene is TRBJ1-5, the V gene TRBV6-6; TRBD1 matches 10 bases. Per germline, CDR1 MNHNY and CDR2 SVGAGI (reference sequence). V was pared by 10 bases and J by 7 bases, with 4 bases of the junction left unmatched. The CDR3 covers 12 residues. CDR3 DNA: TGTGCCACCGGGACAGGGGACCAGCCCCAGCATTTT. It codes for CATGTGDQPQHF.

This clone was seen just once. The chain has TRBV4-3 and TRBJ1-1, with D maybe TRBD1 (5 bases). V was clipped by 1 base and J by 4 bases, with 10 bases between them. Germline CDR1 LGHNA, CDR2 YSLEER. The CDR3 totals 14 residues. In DNA form, the CDR3 reads TGCGCCAGCAGCCAAGCCCGGGGGTCCACTGAAGCTTTCTTT. This sequence encodes CASSQARGSTEAFF.

The CDR3 DNA follows: TGTGCCTGTGATACTAGCGGGGGGGCAACAGATACGCAGTATTTT. It specifies CACDTSGGATDTQYF. The chain has TRBV30 and TRBJ2-3, with 13 nucleotides matching TRBD2. The V gene end was trimmed by 6 bases and the J gene end by 3 bases; junction bases not matched to a gene: 6. The CDR3 covers 15 residues. Per germline, CDR1 GTSNPN and CDR2 SVGIG (reference sequence).

The J gene is TRBJ1-4, the V gene TRBV4-1; D gene unclear. Germline CDR1 and CDR2: MGHRA and YSYEKL. This CDR3 comprises 15 residues. Between the trimmed V and J ends, which lost 0 bases and 5 bases, there was a span of 10 bases. CDR3: CASSQEEYGNEKLFF. In DNA, the CDR3 is TGCGCCAGCAGCCAAGAAGAGTACGGGAATGAAAAACTGTTTTTT.

This chain uses TRBV5-4 with TRBJ1-2; 7 bases align to TRBD1. The CDR3 runs 14 residues. V lost 3 bases, J lost 8 bases, and 10 bases stayed unmatched. CDR1 and CDR2 (germline): SGHNT, YYREEE (reference sequence). In nucleotides, the CDR3 is TGTGCCAGCAGCTGGGACAGCCGATCTGGGGGCTACACCTTC. Protein product: CASSWDSRSGGYTF. The variable domain in full, with the rest retrieved from reference TRBV5-4 and TRBJ1-2, is ETGVTQSPTHLIKTRGQQVTLRCSSQSGHNTVSWYQQALGQGPQFIFQYYREEENGRGNFPPRFSGLQFPNYSSELNVNALELDDSALYLCASSWDSRSGGYTFGSGTRLTVV.

J is TRBJ2-7 and V is TRBV6-5; TRBD1 matches at 7 bases. This CDR3 is 14 amino acids long. The V and J ends lost 8 bases and 7 bases, in that order; junction bases with no gene match: 14. CDR1 is MNHEY and CDR2 is SVGAGI in the germline V gene. This CDR3 reads CASRPLKGAGEQYF. CDR3 DNA sequence: TGTGCCAGCCGTCCGCTGAAGGGGGCTGGAGAGCAGTACTTC.